This T cell receptor (beta chain) comes out of a study of blood T cell repertoires in COVID-19. Across the study: Acute and convalescent COVID-19 specimens originated in the United States, Italy and Spain. The analysed material was cDNA or gDNA that came from T cells, B-cell-depleted T cells, or PBMCs.

V was shortened by 5 bases and J by 1 base, with 20 bases between the two germline ends. Looked up from germline, CDR1 is SGHAT and CDR2 is FQNNGV. This CDR3 spans 17 amino acids. In the authors' workflow: Reference gene primer amplification gave nucleated cell count estimates. The repertoire was sequenced with immunoSEQ multiplex PCR; TCRdb's copy has only in-frame clones and lacks some. The DNA was the basis for D and trimming; V, J and clone size are from that table. The sample has around 200,000 clones, 86% seen once. The sample taken for sequencing was peripheral blood. The rearrangement links TRBV11-2 to TRBJ2-5, with a weak D call TRBD2 (6 bases). The origin of this receptor is a woman aged 80 or over in a cohort sampled during active or convalescent COVID-19. The CDR3 is CASSARGTIFLQETQYF. CDR3 sequence (DNA): TGTGCCAGCAGCGCCCGGGGGACCATCTTTCTCCAAGAGACCCAGTACTTC.